Listed here are 16 T cell receptor beta chains from one sample, sequenced in a study of metastatic and nonmetastatic thyroid tumors (dated by TCRdb to about 2020). No treatment had been received by any patient before thyroid surgery. Receptor amplification or capture employed PCR. Sequencing instrument: Illumina HiSeq 4000. Clones were called with MiXCR by TCRdb after fastp trimmed the public reads at Q25, and only in-frame beta chains were retained. The sample table shows 25,000 to 30,000 clones, and over 12% are seen once. The top ten hold 15% to 17% of the sample. The specimen sequenced was blood. These receptors came from a male donor with papillary thyroid cancer or a benign thyroid nodule (not recorded which). Some clones in this sample may be carry-over from other donors' samples.

The chain is built from TRBV11-2 and TRBJ2-2; D not certain. The CDR3 is 16 residues long. V lost 4 bases, J lost 2 bases, and 14 bases lay in between. CDR1 is SGHAT, CDR2 FQNNGV, per germline. The CDR3 sequence is CASSWQVGGNTGELFF. CDR3 DNA: TGTGCCAGCAGCTGGCAGGTGGGTGGCAACACCGGGGAGCTGTTTTTT.

This chain joins TRBV7-3 and TRBJ2-7; 8 nucleotides agree with TRBD1. Germline assignment: CDR1 SGHTA and CDR2 FQGTGA. This CDR3 contains 13 residues. Germline trimming cut 3 bases from V and 6 bases from J; bases unmatched to any gene: 4. CDR3 amino acids: CASSFDRGSEQYF. The CDR3 nucleotides read TGTGCCAGCAGCTTCGACAGGGGTAGCGAGCAGTACTTC.

This clone was counted ten times or more. The CDR3 DNA reads TGTGCCACCACCAAGGGAGGCGCTTTCTTT. Protein sequence: CATTKGGAFF. The rearrangement joins TRBV19 to TRBJ1-1; no clear D. The CDR3 spans 10 residues. Germline values: CDR1 LNHDA, CDR2 SQIVND (reference sequence). V was shortened by 10 bases and J by 11 bases, with 14 bases between the two germline ends.

The V call is TRBV6-1, the J call TRBJ2-7, with D perhaps matching TRBD2 (6 bases). V dropped 8 bases and J dropped 2 bases, with 16 bases sitting between them. Germline CDR1 and CDR2: MNHNS and SASEGT. CDR3 length: 14 residues. CDR3 nucleotides: TGTGCCAGCGTAAAGGGACTTAGCACCTACGAGCAGTACTTC. This gives the protein CASVKGLSTYEQYF.

This clone was seen ten or more times. This chain uses TRBV9 with TRBJ2-3, with a possible D match to TRBD2 (5 bases). Germline CDR1 SGDLS, CDR2 YYNGEE. This CDR3 spans 14 amino acids. Trimming left V 6 bases short and J 2 bases short, with 13 bases between. CDR3 sequence (DNA): TGTGCCAGCACAAAAGGGCGGGCCACAGATACGCAGTATTTT. Protein: CASTKGRATDTQYF.

This clone was found many times. J is TRBJ1-2 and V is TRBV3-1, with a possible D match to TRBD1 (5 bases). V was cut by 0 bases and J by 7 bases, with 18 bases left in between. CDR1 LGHDT and CDR2 YNNKEL come from the germline V gene (reference sequence). The CDR3 extends over 16 amino acids. This CDR3 is CASSQDTRQGTGGYTF. For the CDR3, the DNA is TGTGCCAGCAGCCAAGATACACGGCAGGGTACCGGTGGCTACACCTTC.

This clone was recorded at least ten times. CDR3 in amino acids: CASSDGTGKYGANVLTF. CDR3 coding DNA: TGTGCCAGCAGTGATGGGACAGGGAAATATGGGGCCAACGTCCTGACTTTC. The chain couples TRBV6-1 to TRBJ2-6, with TRBD1 matching 9 bases. Per germline, CDR1 MNHNS and CDR2 SASEGT. CDR3 length equals 17 residues. V shed 3 bases and J 3 bases; nucleotides not matched to a gene: 6.

On this clone: One end of the junction fails to match germline, which may point to a read error. The genes are TRBV7-8 and TRBJ2-2, with D perhaps matching TRBD2 (6 bases). Germline V gene data show CDR1 as SGHVS and CDR2 as FQNEAQ. This CDR3 has 15 amino acids. CDR3 sequence: CASSSQAQCTGGLFF. Here the CDR3 DNA reads TGTGCCAGCAGCTCCCAAGCGCAGTGCACCGGGGGGCTGTTTTTT.

This clone was seen ten or more times. This rearrangement joins TRBV5-1 to TRBJ2-7, with no clear D. Per germline, CDR1 SGHRS and CDR2 YFSETQ. The CDR3 consists of 12 residues. Trimming removed 0 bases at V and 3 bases at J, with 4 bases between. In DNA, the CDR3 is TGCGCCAGCAGCTTGGGGGACTACGAGCAGTACTTC. Translation: CASSLGDYEQYF.

The chain employs TRBV2 and TRBJ1-5, with 12 bases that match TRBD1. The CDR3 has 18 amino acids. V shed 7 bases and J 0 bases; nucleotides not matched to a gene: 10. The V gene's germline CDR1 is SNHLY and CDR2 FYNNEI. DNA for the CDR3: TGTGCCAGCACTCCTGGGGGGACAGGGGGCGTTAGCAATCAGCCCCAGCATTTT. Translation gives CASTPGGTGGVSNQPQHF.

This chain connects TRBV12-3 or TRBV12-4 to TRBJ2-2; D is undetermined. V lost 3 bases, J lost 10 bases, and 9 bases lay in between. There are 12 residues in the CDR3. The CDR3 nucleotides read TGTGCCAGCAGTTTGAGAACCTTGGAGCTGTTTTTT. Residues: CASSLRTLELFF.

The table lists this clone with many counts. The chain couples TRBV7-8 to TRBJ1-4; D is unresolved. This CDR3 is built from 15 residues. Germline loops: CDR1 SGHVS, CDR2 FQNEAQ. V was shortened by 2 bases and J by 0 bases, with 7 bases between the two germline ends. CDR3 protein: CASSLSTATNEKLFF. Written as DNA, the CDR3 is TGTGCCAGCAGCTTAAGCACCGCAACTAATGAAAAACTGTTTTTT. Supplemented by reference TRBV7-8 and TRBJ1-4, the full variable domain reads GAGVSQSPRYKVAKRGQDVALRCDPISGHVSLFWYQQALGQGPEFLTYFQNEAQLDKSGLPSDRFFAERPEGSVSTLKIQRTQQEDSAVYLCASSLSTATNEKLFFGSGTQLSVL.

This clone was detected many times. Possible read error: a much larger clone is one base away. V usage is TRBV25-1 and J usage is TRBJ2-2; D not resolved. This CDR3 has 17 residues. CDR1 MGHDK and CDR2 SYGVNS come from the germline V gene. The ends were cut back, 6 bases at V and 4 bases at J, with 21 bases in the middle. CDR3 bases: TGTGCCAGCAGACTAAAGGCGCTCAGGTCTGGCACCGGGGAGCTGTTTTTT. The encoded protein is CASRLKALRSGTGELFF.

This clone was picked up many times. The genes are TRBV9 and TRBJ2-5; 15 nucleotides line up with TRBD2. The CDR3 is 17 residues long. Losses at the gene ends were 3 bases for V and 4 bases for J; bases not matched to a gene: 7. Germline CDR1 reads SGDLS; CDR2 reads YYNGEE. The CDR3 loop reads CASSAGTSGGLGETQYF. Here the CDR3 DNA reads TGTGCCAGCAGCGCCGGGACTAGCGGGGGGTTAGGAGAGACCCAGTACTTC. The variable domain in full, completed from reference TRBV9 and TRBJ2-5, reads DSGVTQTPKHLITATGQRVTLRCSPRSGDLSVYWYQQSLDQGLQFLIQYYNGEERAKGNILERFSAQQFPDLHSELNLSSLELGDSALYFCASSAGTSGGLGETQYFGPGTRLLVL.

By share of the sample, this clone is medium-sized. This sequence joins TRBV28 and TRBJ2-7, with TRBD1 as a possible D gene (7 bases). V dropped 3 bases and J dropped 12 bases, with 21 bases sitting between them. The CDR3 has 14 residues. Germline V gene sequence: CDR1 MDHEN, CDR2 SYDVKM. The CDR3 nucleotides are TGTGCCAGCAGTTTGGCGGGACAGCTATTCGACTTGTACTTC. Protein product: CASSLAGQLFDLYF.

This clone was detected many times. V is TRBV9 and J is TRBJ2-1; no clear D gene. This CDR3 has 12 amino acids. V was cut by 0 bases and J by 7 bases, with 5 bases left in between. Germline CDR1 is SGDLS and CDR2 is YYNGEE. The chain's CDR3 is CASSVELNEQFF. CDR3 sequence (DNA): TGTGCCAGCAGCGTAGAATTGAATGAGCAGTTCTTC.